This T cell receptor (beta chain) was observed in a study of OX40 agonist ivuxolimab in advanced cancers. Study in general: Patients' therapy was ivuxolimab, an antibody that acts as an agonist of OX40 (CD134). A mean age of roughly 66 years, range roughly 20 to 85, was recorded, and around 85% were male.

Sequenced by immunoSEQ multiplex PCR; TCRdb stores in-frame clones only, minus some. The sample comprises about 79,000 clones, 91% of which are singletons, and around 6.9% rests with the top ten. Autoimmune disease history or systemic immunosuppression excluded patients. Baseline, cycle 4 day 1, and cycle 7 day 1 were the blood sampling points. The ends were cut back, 5 bases at V and 1 base at J, with 13 bases in the middle. There are 15 residues in the CDR3. Germline CDR1 reads MDHEN; CDR2 reads SYDVKM. This chain uses TRBV28 with TRBJ2-3, with D possibly being TRBD1 (5 bases). The sequence derives from an adult with an advanced solid tumor such as melanoma, head and neck, liver or kidney cancer. Specimen: CD4+ or CD8+ T cells sorted from blood, collected in a trial of the OX40 agonist ivuxolimab. CDR3 in amino acids: CASSPQGVGTDTQYF. The DNA for the CDR3 is TGTGCCAGCAGTCCGCAGGGCGTTGGCACAGATACGCAGTATTTT.